These 21 T cell receptor beta chains share one sample of origin, sequenced in a study of CD8 T cells in Susac syndrome. The RNA input was roughly 0.5 to 1 ug, and it was reverse transcribed with random hexamers. TCRdb called the immunoSEQ multiplex PCR reads again in MiXCR, with one record for every CDR3 protein. The sample lists hundreds of thousands of distinct CDR3 sequences; just under 95% were seen once. The sequencing sample was made of CD4+ T cells from PBMCs. The receptors originated from a human donor with multiple sclerosis.

The V gene is TRBV7-3, the J gene TRBJ2-1; D not certain. Per the germline V gene, CDR1 is SGHTA and CDR2 is FQGTGA. This CDR3 has 17 amino acids. V was trimmed by 6 bases and J by 8 bases, leaving 26 bases between them. The CDR3 sequence: CASSLGIRQSHFDEQFF. The DNA of the CDR3 is TGTGCCAGCAGTTTAGGTATCCGGCAGTCCCATTTTGATGAGCAGTTCTTC.

The chain couples TRBV14 to TRBJ1-2; TRBD1 aligns across 10 bases. With V trimmed by 0 bases and J by 8 bases, 9 bases remained unmatched. The CDR3 loop spans 16 amino acids. Germline V lookup: CDR1 SGHDN, CDR2 FVKESK. Here the CDR3 reads CASSQEVRQGAEGYTF. The CDR3, as DNA: TGTGCCAGCAGCCAAGAGGTTCGACAGGGGGCGGAAGGCTACACCTTC.

The chain uses TRBV11-2 and TRBJ2-1; 9 bases align to TRBD1. This CDR3 is built from 15 residues. Losses at the gene ends were 5 bases for V and 5 bases for J; bases not matched to a gene: 7. Germline CDR1 is SGHAT and CDR2 is FQNNGV. The DNA of the CDR3 is TGTGCCAGCAGCCAAGGGACAGGGAGGAACAATGAGCAGTTCTTC. It encodes CASSQGTGRNNEQFF.

This chain joins TRBV29-1 and TRBJ1-5; D gene uncertain. V was clipped by 4 bases and J by 3 bases, with 16 bases between them. The CDR3 consists of 15 residues. The germline V gene encodes CDR1 SQVTM and CDR2 ANQGSEA. CDR3 in amino acids: CSVAAAGDTNQPQHF. As DNA, the CDR3 is TGCAGCGTTGCGGCGGCCGGAGATACCAATCAGCCCCAGCATTTT.

This chain links TRBV27 with TRBJ1-1; no clear D gene. Germline CDR1 MNHEY, CDR2 SMNVEV (reference sequence). This CDR3 spans 13 amino acids. Trimming left V 3 bases short and J 1 base short, with 6 bases between. CDR3 DNA sequence: TGTGCCAGCAGTTTCGCCCGGAACACTGAAGCTTTCTTT. Its protein product is CASSFARNTEAFF.

The V gene is TRBV15, the J gene TRBJ2-3; 9 bases are a match to TRBD2. Looked up from germline, CDR1 is LNHNV and CDR2 is YYDKDF (reference sequence). The CDR3 has 17 amino acids. V lost 1 base and J lost 2; bases outside the gene matches: 7. DNA for the CDR3: TGTGCCACCAGCAGAGGAGGGATAGCGGGGGCCACAGATACGCAGTATTTT. As protein: CATSRGGIAGATDTQYF. The full variable domain, completed using reference TRBV15 and TRBJ2-3, is DAMVIQNPRYQVTQFGKPVTLSCSQTLNHNVMYWYQQKSSQAPKLLFHYYDKDFNNEADTPDNFQSRRPNTSFCFLDIRSPGLGDTAMYLCATSRGGIAGATDTQYFGPGTRLTVL.

The chain recombines TRBV9 with TRBJ2-3; TRBD2 agrees at 11 bases. The CDR3 is made up of 15 amino acids. Germline values: CDR1 SGDLS, CDR2 YYNGEE. Trimming removed 0 bases from V and 10 bases from J; junction bases left unmatched: 7. The DNA for the CDR3 is TGTGCCAGCAGCGTAGATGGACTAGCGGGTCCCTCGCAGTATTTT. This gives the protein CASSVDGLAGPSQYF.

This chain links TRBV9 with TRBJ2-3, with D unclear. Trimming stripped 5 bases from V and 0 bases from J, with 13 bases between. In germline, CDR1 is SGDLS, CDR2 YYNGEE. This CDR3 region has 15 residues. CDR3 residues: CASSRLPYSTDTQYF. CDR3 coding DNA: TGTGCCAGCAGTCGACTTCCCTATAGCACAGATACGCAGTATTTT.

The chain is built from TRBV29-1 and TRBJ2-2; 8 bases match TRBD2. Trimming removed 6 bases from V and 1 base from J; junction bases left unmatched: 7. Germline lookup yields CDR1 SQVTM and CDR2 ANQGSEA. This CDR3 comprises 15 residues. As DNA, the CDR3 is TGCAGCGTGCCCGCGGGGGGCCGGAACACCGGGGAGCTGTTTTTT. Residues: CSVPAGGRNTGELFF.

The chain is built from TRBV30 and TRBJ1-1; D uncertain. This CDR3 has 13 residues. V lost 4 bases and J lost 0, with 9 bases in between. CDR1 is GTSNPN and CDR2 is SVGIG in the germline V gene (reference sequence). For the CDR3, the DNA is TGTGCCTGGACCCTCGGGCTGAACACTGAAGCTTTCTTT. As protein: CAWTLGLNTEAFF. Complete variable domain (other parts from reference TRBV30 and TRBJ1-1): SQTIHQWPATLVQPVGSPLSLECTVEGTSNPNLYWYRQAAGRGLQLLFYSVGIGQISSEVPQNLSASRPQDRQFILSSKKLLLSDSGFYLCAWTLGLNTEAFFGQGTRLTVV.

The J gene is TRBJ1-2, the V gene TRBV3-1; possible D gene TRBD1, 5 bases. Trimming shortened V by 4 bases and J by 7 bases, and 16 bases separated the two germline ends. The germline gives CDR1 LGHDT, CDR2 YNNKEL (reference sequence). CDR3 length equals 14 residues. The CDR3 bases are TGTGCCAGCAGCCCATTACCGCCGGGGGGTGGCTACACCTTC. Residues: CASSPLPPGGGYTF.

The rearrangement uses TRBV23-1 and TRBJ2-7; TRBD1 might be the D (6 bases). TRBV23-1 is an ORF; its function is uncertain. This CDR3 is 12 amino acids long. V was clipped by 8 bases and J by 9 bases, with 17 bases between them. CDR3 sequence (DNA): TGCGCCAGCGGGCACAGGGTGAATGGGCAGTACGTC. Translation: CASGHRVNGQYV.

V and J are TRBV6-6 and TRBJ1-5, with D possibly matching TRBD1 (5 bases). Trimming stripped 8 bases from V and 4 bases from J, with 9 bases between. CDR1 and CDR2 from the germline V gene are MNHNY and SVGAGI (reference sequence). The CDR3 covers 12 residues. The CDR3 protein is CASHDSNQPQHF. As DNA, the CDR3 is TGTGCCAGCCATGACAGTAATCAGCCCCAGCATTTT.

The V gene is TRBV20-1, the J gene TRBJ2-3, with 7 bases lining up with TRBD2. Germline V gene lookup returns CDR1 DFQATT and CDR2 SNEGSKA (reference sequence). This CDR3 spans 15 amino acids. V lost 5 bases and J lost 1; bases outside the gene matches: 9. CDR3 in DNA: TGCAGTGCTCGGCCACAGCGGGGAGGCACAGATACGCAGTATTTT. Translation: CSARPQRGGTDTQYF.

V gene TRBV6-1 combines with J gene TRBJ2-7, with 8 positions matching TRBD1. The CDR3 totals 16 residues. J gave up 2 bases and V 4 bases, and 10 bases lay outside the gene matches. Germline V gene lookup returns CDR1 MNHNS and CDR2 SASEGT. In DNA, the CDR3 is TGTGCCAGCAGTGCTAAAGACCTGGGACAGGCCTACGAGCAGTACTTC. Residues: CASSAKDLGQAYEQYF.

The chain employs TRBV4-2 and TRBJ1-2; 7 bases map to TRBD1. J lost 3 bases, V lost 2 bases, and 18 bases had no gene match. Germline lookup yields CDR1 LGHNA and CDR2 YNFKEQ. This CDR3 has 19 amino acids. CDR3 region: CASSQRAGQVGSFDYGYTF. The CDR3 DNA sequence: TGTGCCAGCAGCCAAAGAGCAGGACAGGTGGGGTCGTTTGACTATGGCTACACCTTC.

The chain joins TRBV29-1 to TRBJ1-2, with D perhaps matching TRBD1 (5 bases). Germline lookup yields CDR1 SQVTM and CDR2 ANQGSEA. The germline V and J ends were trimmed by 5 bases and 3 bases, with 19 bases remaining between them. The CDR3 has 15 residues. The CDR3 is CSVLRTTEGHYGYTF. In DNA, the CDR3 is TGCAGCGTTCTCAGGACGACAGAGGGACACTATGGCTACACCTTC.

The rearrangement joins TRBV2 to TRBJ2-2; D is unresolved. CDR1 is SNHLY, CDR2 FYNNEI, per germline. This CDR3 comprises 14 residues. Trimming shortened V by 1 base and J by 6 bases, and 9 bases separated the two germline ends. In nucleotides, the CDR3 is TGTGCCAGCAGTGAAGGGGTAGGGCCCGGGGAGCTGTTTTTT. As protein: CASSEGVGPGELFF. Combining the CDR3 with reference TRBV2 and TRBJ2-2 gives the whole variable domain EPEVTQTPSHQVTQMGQEVILRCVPISNHLYFYWYRQILGQKVEFLVSFYNNEISEKSEIFDDQFSVERPDGSNFTLKIRSTKLEDSAMYFCASSEGVGPGELFFGEGSRLTVL.

V gene TRBV5-4 combines with J gene TRBJ2-3; D is undetermined. The CDR3 has 13 amino acids. The V gene lost 4 bases and the J gene lost 2 bases, with 8 bases spanning the gap. Looked up from germline, CDR1 is SGHNT and CDR2 is YYREEE (reference sequence). CDR3 nucleotide sequence: TGTGCCAGCAGCCTCAAAGTCACAGATACGCAGTATTTT. As protein: CASSLKVTDTQYF.

The chain is built from TRBV29-1 and TRBJ2-5; D gene unclear. V was trimmed by 6 bases and J by 2 bases, leaving 10 bases between them. CDR1 is SQVTM, CDR2 ANQGSEA, per germline. The CDR3 loop spans 12 amino acids. The CDR3 region is CSVATLQETQYF. CDR3 sequence (DNA): TGCAGCGTCGCCACTTTACAAGAGACCCAGTACTTC.

The chain employs TRBV2 and TRBJ2-7; unclear D gene. The CDR3 contains 13 residues. Per germline, CDR1 SNHLY and CDR2 FYNNEI. Trimming left V 8 bases short and J 5 bases short, with 16 bases between. The CDR3 sequence is CASGSEHTDEQYF. In DNA form, the CDR3 reads TGTGCCAGCGGCAGTGAGCATACGGACGAGCAGTACTTC.